This T cell receptor (beta chain) was recovered during a study of T-cell reconstitution after alpha-beta-depleted transplantation in children. Study results and caveats: For some patients, TCRbeta diversity was high at day 60 because of recipient T cells and thymic progenitors that survived. Two months or so post-transplant, alpha-beta T cells reportedly derived from several hundred expanded graft clones.

This clonotype was observed a single time. Its antigen is undetermined. V was trimmed by 0 bases and J by 4 bases, leaving 9 bases between them. Germline assignment: CDR1 KGHSH and CDR2 LQKENI. CDR3 length: 14 residues. Preparation of the TCRbeta library used unique molecular identifiers. One entry per CDR3 protein results from TCRdb running MiXCR on the PCR reads. Counted here are fewer than 550,000 distinct CDR3 sequences, over 10% occurring once; the ten biggest clones make up around 15%. The source material was PBMCs, mostly from graft donor cells, sampled 180 days after TCRalphabeta/CD19-depleted stem cell transplant. The source of this sequence is a female patient aged 2-9 years who had a stem cell transplant for aplastic anemia, so the T cells may come from the graft donor. This chain connects TRBV18 to TRBJ1-2, with TRBD1 as a possible D gene (5 bases). CDR3: CASSPPGTGYGYTF. The CDR3 DNA reads TGTGCCAGCTCACCACCCGGGACCGGCTATGGCTACACCTTC. The variable domain in full, with the rest retrieved from reference TRBV18 and TRBJ1-2, is NAGVMQNPRHLVRRRGQEARLRCSPMKGHSHVYWYRQLPEEGLKFMVYLQKENIIDESGMPKERFSAEFPKEGPSILRIQQVVRGDSAAYFCASSPPGTGYGYTFGSGTRLTVV.